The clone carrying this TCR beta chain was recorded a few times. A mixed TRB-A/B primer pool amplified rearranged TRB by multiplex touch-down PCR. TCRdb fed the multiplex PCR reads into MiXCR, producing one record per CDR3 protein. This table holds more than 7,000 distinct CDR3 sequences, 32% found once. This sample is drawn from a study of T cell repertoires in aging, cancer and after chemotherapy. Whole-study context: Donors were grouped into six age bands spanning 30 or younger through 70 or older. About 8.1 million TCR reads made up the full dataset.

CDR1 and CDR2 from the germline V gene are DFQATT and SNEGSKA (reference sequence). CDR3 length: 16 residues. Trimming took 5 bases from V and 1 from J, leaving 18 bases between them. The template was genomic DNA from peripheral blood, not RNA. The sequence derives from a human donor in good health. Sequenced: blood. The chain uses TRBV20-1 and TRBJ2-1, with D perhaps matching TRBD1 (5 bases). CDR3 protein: CSARGWAGISYNEQFF. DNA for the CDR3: TGCAGTGCTCGAGGTTGGGCAGGGATATCCTACAATGAGCAGTTCTTC.